This TCR beta chain is drawn from a study of T cell clusters in autoimmune cytopenias (dated by TCRdb to between 2019 and 2020). For the study in its entirety: Healthy donor controls had a mean age of roughly 53 years and a median age of approximately 59 years, with about half of the roughly 43 female. A median TRB sequencing depth of 50,000 or so reads per sample was reached, and a median of roughly 2,300 distinct TRB clonotypes per sample was obtained. Peripheral blood TRB and IGH repertoires were sequenced in autoimmune cytopenia patients at active disease and during treatment follow-up, alongside healthy, CLL and autoimmune hepatitis controls. The goal of the study was to find out whether patients with autoimmune cytopenia have a disease-specific immune repertoire signature that could be used as a blood-based biomarker. For primary cytopenia the controls were 25 to 30 age-matched healthy donors, whereas for secondary cytopenia the controls were about 14 age-matched CLL patients. Repertoires from autoimmune hepatitis patients were compared with those of some 20 healthy donors matched for age and sex. Here is what the overall study found, with its caveats: Approximately 3-fold more exclusive TRB clusters were observed in healthy donors than in active autoimmune hepatitis patients, consistent with an autoimmunity-wide signature. TRB repertoire shifts, with less even repertoires observed in secondary cytopenia and CLL, were mostly attributed to lymphoma bias rather than autoimmunity. In the comparison of secondary cytopenia with CLL, no cluster-lack signature showed up, apparently because the dominant lymphoma-associated repertoire masked the signature. GLIPH results suggested that primary autoimmune cytopenia patients were missing physiological T cell clusters, with over 45 clusters found only in healthy donors compared with 15 to 20 found only in patients. The T cell clusters were defined only in silico, and the functional role of the clusters was left to be validated experimentally.

With respect to this clonotype: Its antigen remains unidentified.

Multiplex PCR with a touch-down protocol amplified TRB rearrangements, with the TRB-A and TRB-B primer pools combined in a single tube. Illumina adapters and sample indices were added to the amplicons through two consecutive PCR reactions performed with Phusion HS II polymerase. After gel purification with the NucleoSpin Gel and PCR Clean-up kit, the amplicons were quantified by Qubit and checked for quality on an Agilent 2100 Bioanalyzer. Libraries were sequenced on an Illumina MiSeq using 600-cycle, single-indexed, paired-end runs. The study's processing was this. TRB reads were aligned and assembled with MiXCR version 2.1.12 using the default MiXCR reference library. A clone was defined by each unique CDR3 nucleotide sequence, and the analysis included only productive sequences with two or more reads. Repertoire diversity was assessed by alpha-parameterized diversity profiles (alpha 0 to 5), including Shannon (alpha 1) and Simpson (alpha 2) indices, computed with an R script. Combinatorial TRB VJ usage was computed with the tcR package and compared between cohorts by principal component analysis with ade4. GLIPH was used to cluster TCRbeta CDR3s in pairs of cohorts matched for age and read depth, and a Wilcoxon test was used to compare cluster frequencies. Once TCRdb had reprocessed the reads, it stored one entry per CDR3 protein sequence and supplied no DNA. These V and J calls originate from TCRdb's pipeline instead of the authors' own analysis. This sample's table carries around 4,300 distinct CDR3 sequences. Of the sample, around 20% is held by the ten largest clones.

CDR1 and CDR2 (LNHDA, SQIVND) derive from the germline V gene (reference sequence). The CDR3 goes from the cysteine to the phenylalanine over 14 residues. No DNA is listed. Per sample, about 250 ng of peripheral blood genomic DNA, tens of thousands of genome equivalents, was used for TRB amplification. These sequences were also reported in another study, on T cell repertoires in aging, cancer and after chemotherapy. From that second study: Six donor age groups were covered, ranging from 30 or younger up to 70 or older, and each group contained at least three individuals. Healthy donor control TCR repertoires were recorded over several months to years and showed clear clonal overlap across re-sampling. The complete dataset included around 9 million TCR reads. Compared with age-matched healthy donors, untreated patients with either hematological or solid cancers had significantly lower TCR diversity in the blood along with higher clonality. Declining TCR diversity with age in healthy donors was mainly explained by loss of richness; in cancer patients, loss of evenness also contributed. Median generation probability increased over the chemotherapy interval in both cancer cohorts, suggesting repertoire reconstitution through rebound thymic output. It was noted by the authors that conclusions about immunological memory after chemotherapy cannot be drawn from the repertoire data. Peripheral blood TCR beta repertoires from healthy donors and cancer patients were profiled to examine immunoaging and T cell reconstitution after chemotherapy. Alongside around 97 healthy donors serving as a reference group, the cohort included 200 to 250 cancer patients, of whom some 91 had hematological cancers and approximately 120 had solid cancers. MiXCR versions 2.12 and 3.0.5 were used to process the TRB sequences. Repertoire metrics included Shannon diversity, evenness, clonality (one minus evenness), and alpha-parameterized diversity profiles from alpha 0 to 5. Generation probabilities of clones in paired pre- and post-chemotherapy samples were computed with the IGoR algorithm.

The source of this sequence is a human donor in good health. Input material: peripheral blood. The chain employs TRBV19 and TRBJ2-2; TCRdb calls TRBD1, which cannot be checked without DNA. CDR3 protein: CASSIKLGAGELFF.